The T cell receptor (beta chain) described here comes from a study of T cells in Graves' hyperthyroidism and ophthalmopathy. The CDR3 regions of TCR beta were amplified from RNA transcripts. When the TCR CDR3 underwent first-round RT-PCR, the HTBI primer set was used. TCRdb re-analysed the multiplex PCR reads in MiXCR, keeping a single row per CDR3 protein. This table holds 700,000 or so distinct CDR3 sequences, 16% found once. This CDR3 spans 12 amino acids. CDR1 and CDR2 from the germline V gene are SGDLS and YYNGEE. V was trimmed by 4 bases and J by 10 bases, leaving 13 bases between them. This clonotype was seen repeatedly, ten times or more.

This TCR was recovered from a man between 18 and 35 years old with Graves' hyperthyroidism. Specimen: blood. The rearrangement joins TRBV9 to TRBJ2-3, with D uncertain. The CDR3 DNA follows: TGTGCCAGCAGCTCCGCAGAAGGTTCGCAGTATTTT. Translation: CASSSAEGSQYF.